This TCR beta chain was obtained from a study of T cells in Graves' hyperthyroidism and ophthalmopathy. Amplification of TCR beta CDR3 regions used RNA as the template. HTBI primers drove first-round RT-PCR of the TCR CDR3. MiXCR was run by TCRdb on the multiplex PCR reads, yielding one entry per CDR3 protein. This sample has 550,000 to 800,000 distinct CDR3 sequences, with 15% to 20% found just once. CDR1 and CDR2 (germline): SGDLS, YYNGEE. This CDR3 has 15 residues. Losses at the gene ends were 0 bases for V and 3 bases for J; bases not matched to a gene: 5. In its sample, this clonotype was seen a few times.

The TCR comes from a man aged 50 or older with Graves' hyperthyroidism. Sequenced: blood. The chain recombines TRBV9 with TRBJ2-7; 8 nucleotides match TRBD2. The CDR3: CASSVGLAGHYEQYF. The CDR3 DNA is TGTGCCAGCAGCGTAGGGCTAGCGGGCCACTACGAGCAGTACTTC.